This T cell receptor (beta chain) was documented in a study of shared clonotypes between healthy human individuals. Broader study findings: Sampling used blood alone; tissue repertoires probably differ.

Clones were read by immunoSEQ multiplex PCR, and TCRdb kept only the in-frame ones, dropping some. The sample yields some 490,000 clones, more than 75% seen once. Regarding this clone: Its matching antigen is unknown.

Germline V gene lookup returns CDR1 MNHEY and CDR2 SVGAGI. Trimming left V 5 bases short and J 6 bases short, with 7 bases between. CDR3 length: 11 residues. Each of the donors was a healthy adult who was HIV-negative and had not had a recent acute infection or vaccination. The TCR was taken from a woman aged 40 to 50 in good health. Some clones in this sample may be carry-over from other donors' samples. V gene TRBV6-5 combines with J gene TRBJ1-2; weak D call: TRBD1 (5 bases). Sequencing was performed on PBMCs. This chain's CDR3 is CASSQGDGYTF. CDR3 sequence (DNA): TGTGCCAGCAGTCAGGGAGATGGCTACACCTTC.